A single sample gave rise to the 30 T cell receptor beta chains below, sequenced in a study of cytomegalovirus exposure and HLA in healthy donors. The PCR employed 60 Vbeta primers together with 13 Jbeta primers. TCRdb's copy holds only in-frame clones and misses some; the assay was immunoSEQ multiplex PCR. The sample consists of 200,000 or so clones, 84% of them appearing once. Sequencing was carried out using PBMCs. These receptors came from a boy between 10 and 17 years old in good health and CMV-seronegative.

The genes are TRBV30 and TRBJ2-5, with 7 bases aligning to TRBD2. J lost 8 bases, V lost 8 bases, and 14 bases had no gene match. CDR3 length equals 13 residues. Germline assignment: CDR1 GTSNPN and CDR2 SVGIG (reference sequence). The CDR3 sequence: CALLPGRGETQYF. In nucleotides, the CDR3 is TGTGCCCTGCTCCCGGGGAGGGGCGAAACCCAGTACTTC.

The chain combines TRBV27 with TRBJ1-2; maybe TRBD1 (6 bases). In germline, CDR1 is MNHEY, CDR2 SMNVEV (reference sequence). This CDR3 spans 14 amino acids. V lost 3 bases to trimming and J lost 4 bases, with 12 bases between them. The CDR3 sequence is CASSFGSRGYGYTF. The CDR3 DNA sequence: TGTGCCAGCAGTTTCGGCTCCAGGGGCTATGGCTACACCTTC.

The rearrangement uses TRBV2 and TRBJ2-3, with 10 bases fitting TRBD2. The CDR3 sequence is 17 residues long. Germline V gives CDR1 SNHLY, CDR2 FYNNEI. Germline trimming cut 6 bases from V and 0 bases from J; bases unmatched to any gene: 9. The CDR3 DNA sequence: TGTGCCAGCAGCCTTTTACTAGCGGGGTTTAGCACAGATACGCAGTATTTT. Translated, it gives CASSLLLAGFSTDTQYF.

This chain links TRBV6-5 with TRBJ2-1, with D possibly TRBD1 on 5 matching bases. The ends were cut back, 2 bases at V and 2 bases at J, with 10 bases in the middle. Germline values: CDR1 MNHEY, CDR2 SVGAGI. The CDR3 loop spans 15 amino acids. DNA of the CDR3: TGTGCCAGCAGTTACCAGGGAAACCCCTACAATGAGCAGTTCTTC. Amino acids: CASSYQGNPYNEQFF.

Concerning this clone itself: An end of the junction differs from the germline gene, which may be a read error. The chain joins TRBV7-7 to TRBJ2-1; D possibly corresponds to TRBD2 (6 bases). Germline CDR1 SSHAT, CDR2 FNYEAQ (reference sequence). CDR3 length: 14 amino acids. The CDR3 nucleotides read TGTGCTAGCAGCCCGGGACTGGCCTACAATGAGCAGTTCTTC. Translating it yields CASSPGLAYNEQFF.

The rearrangement joins TRBV5-1 to TRBJ2-1; TRBD2 is a possible D gene (5 bases). Germline V gene lookup returns CDR1 SGHRS and CDR2 YFSETQ. The CDR3 has 16 residues. Trimming took 0 bases from V and 0 from J, leaving 10 bases between them. The CDR3 nucleotides are TGCGCCAGCAGCTTGGAGGCTGGGAGCTCCTACAATGAGCAGTTCTTC. Protein: CASSLEAGSSYNEQFF.

This clone came up once. Here the CDR3 reads CAWASAYEQFF. CDR3 DNA: TGTGCCTGGGCTAGCGCGTATGAGCAGTTCTTC. The chain links TRBV30 to TRBJ2-1, with TRBD2 as a possible D gene (6 bases). V was cut by 5 bases and J by 8 bases, with 10 bases left in between. The CDR3 covers 11 residues. Germline V gene sequence: CDR1 GTSNPN, CDR2 SVGIG (reference sequence).

J is TRBJ2-6 and V is TRBV5-1, with 12 bases matching TRBD1. Germline CDR1 reads SGHRS; CDR2 reads YFSETQ. This CDR3 has 18 amino acids. Losses at the gene ends were 4 bases for V and 3 bases for J; bases not matched to a gene: 8. CDR3 loop: CASSAGTGGNFGANVLTF. DNA of the CDR3: TGCGCCAGCAGCGCCGGGACAGGGGGCAACTTTGGGGCCAACGTCCTGACTTTC.

The rearrangement joins TRBV19 to TRBJ1-3, with TRBD1 identical over 8 bases. The V segment lost 9 bases and the J segment 0 bases; nucleotides outside the gene matches: 7. CDR1 is LNHDA and CDR2 is SQIVND in the germline V gene (reference sequence). This CDR3 contains 15 residues. The CDR3 nucleotides are TGTGCCAGCGCAGGGGGCGACTTCTCTGGAAACACCATATATTTT. Protein sequence: CASAGGDFSGNTIYF.

V is TRBV7-2 and J is TRBJ2-4, with a weak D call TRBD2 (7 bases). Germline values: CDR1 SGHTA, CDR2 FQGNSA. The CDR3 covers 18 residues. The germline V and J ends were trimmed by 5 bases and 0 bases, with 20 bases remaining between them. The CDR3 region is CASSLLGGGVLAKNIQYF. CDR3 nucleotides: TGTGCCAGCAGCCTACTAGGGGGAGGGGTCCTAGCCAAAAACATTCAGTACTTC.

Remarks on this clone: At one end, the junction sequence differs from germline, possibly due to a read error. The chain joins TRBV7-7 to TRBJ2-5; D gene unclear. Germline assignment: CDR1 SSHAT and CDR2 FNYEAQ (reference sequence). The CDR3 is 13 residues long. CDR3 DNA: TGTGCTAGCAGCGAAAGCGTAGGAGAGACCCAGTACTTC. It is translated as CASSESVGETQYF.

This chain joins TRBV9 and TRBJ1-1; no clear D gene. Trimming removed 0 bases from V and 1 base from J, with 7 bases in between. This CDR3 is built from 14 residues. CDR1 SGDLS and CDR2 YYNGEE come from the germline V gene. CDR3 in DNA: TGTGCCAGCAGCGTAGTGGGCCCGAACACTGAAGCTTTCTTT. Encoded protein: CASSVVGPNTEAFF.

The chain couples TRBV9 to TRBJ1-5; D may be TRBD1 (5 bases). V dropped 0 bases and J dropped 4 bases, with 11 bases sitting between them. CDR1 is SGDLS and CDR2 is YYNGEE in the germline V gene. This CDR3 spans 15 amino acids. CDR3 region: CASSVDSAGNQPQHF. The CDR3 nucleotides are TGTGCCAGCAGCGTAGATTCTGCAGGGAATCAGCCCCAGCATTTT.

This chain links TRBV27 with TRBJ2-7; the match to TRBD2 covers 9 bases. The CDR3 extends over 15 amino acids. V shed 1 base, J shed 0 bases, and the junction held 1 base outside the gene matches. In germline, CDR1 is MNHEY, CDR2 SMNVEV (reference sequence). CDR3 sequence reads: CASSLYSGSSYEQYF. The CDR3 DNA reads as TGTGCCAGCAGTTTATATAGCGGGAGCTCCTACGAGCAGTACTTC.

The CDR3 DNA is TGTGCCAGCATAAGAGCGGGCCTAACCAATGAGCAGTTCTTC. Protein product: CASIRAGLTNEQFF. The chain has TRBV27 and TRBJ2-1, with a weak D call TRBD2 (6 bases). The V and J ends lost 7 bases and 6 bases respectively, with 16 bases between them. The CDR3 totals 14 residues. Germline CDR1 is MNHEY and CDR2 is SMNVEV (reference sequence).

V gene TRBV9 combines with J gene TRBJ2-7; 7 bases are a match to TRBD2. The CDR3 has 15 residues. Germline V gives CDR1 SGDLS, CDR2 YYNGEE. Trimming cost V 3 bases and J 4 bases; bases outside gene matches: 10. The CDR3, as DNA: TGTGCCAGCAGCGGGAGCGGGGTTGGAGCATACGAGCAGTACTTC. This codes for CASSGSGVGAYEQYF.

The table lists this clone with a count of one. This chain uses TRBV6-6 with TRBJ2-1, with D possibly TRBD1 on 6 matching bases. Germline CDR1 is MNHNY and CDR2 is SVGAGI (reference sequence). V was clipped by 6 bases and J by 2 bases, with 14 bases between them. This CDR3 is built from 15 residues. The CDR3 DNA is TGTGCCAGCAGCCCCTACAGGGTACCCTACAATGAGCAGTTCTTC. It is translated as CASSPYRVPYNEQFF.

This clone was seen a single time. The chain has TRBV18 and TRBJ1-1, with D perhaps TRBD1 (5 bases). The CDR3 contains 17 residues. Germline V gene data show CDR1 as KGHSH and CDR2 as LQKENI. V was clipped by 1 base and J by 1 base, with 16 bases between them. The CDR3 region is CASSPHDRWAQNTEAFF. For the CDR3, the DNA is TGTGCCAGCTCACCACATGACAGATGGGCGCAGAACACTGAAGCTTTCTTT.

This chain joins TRBV9 and TRBJ2-2; unclear D gene. This CDR3 region has 12 residues. V was clipped by 3 bases and J by 10 bases, with 10 bases between them. Germline lookup yields CDR1 SGDLS and CDR2 YYNGEE. In DNA, the CDR3 is TGTGCCAGCAGCGATCGGCGGATGGAGCTGTTTTTT. Its translation: CASSDRRMELFF. The variable domain in full, with the rest retrieved from reference TRBV9 and TRBJ2-2, is DSGVTQTPKHLITATGQRVTLRCSPRSGDLSVYWYQQSLDQGLQFLIQYYNGEERAKGNILERFSAQQFPDLHSELNLSSLELGDSALYFCASSDRRMELFFGEGSRLTVL.

The V and J genes are TRBV30 and TRBJ2-7; D possibly corresponds to TRBD2 (6 bases). V lost 4 bases and J lost 2, with 12 bases in between. CDR1 and CDR2 (germline): GTSNPN, SVGIG (reference sequence). The CDR3 has 13 residues. CDR3 residues: CAWNRGNAYEQYF. In DNA, the CDR3 is TGTGCCTGGAACCGGGGGAACGCCTACGAGCAGTACTTC. The variable domain in full, with the rest retrieved from reference TRBV30 and TRBJ2-7, is SQTIHQWPATLVQPVGSPLSLECTVEGTSNPNLYWYRQAAGRGLQLLFYSVGIGQISSEVPQNLSASRPQDRQFILSSKKLLLSDSGFYLCAWNRGNAYEQYFGPGTRLTVT.

This clone was counted between two and nine times. The rearrangement joins TRBV4-1 to TRBJ1-2, with a weak D call TRBD1 (6 bases). CDR1 and CDR2 (germline): MGHRA, YSYEKL. CDR3 size: 16 residues. Trimming pared 0 bases from V and 0 bases from J, leaving 11 bases between. The CDR3 here is CASSQEGQQTNYGYTF. CDR3 sequence (DNA): TGCGCCAGCAGCCAAGAAGGACAGCAAACTAACTATGGCTACACCTTC.

The chain uses TRBV5-1 and TRBJ2-7; 11 nucleotides match TRBD2. Germline V lookup: CDR1 SGHRS, CDR2 YFSETQ. V lost 1 base and J lost 7; bases outside the gene matches: 4. The CDR3 runs 14 residues. The CDR3 is CASSLTSGGGEQYF. CDR3 DNA sequence: TGCGCCAGCAGCTTGACTAGCGGGGGAGGTGAGCAGTACTTC.

This clone showed up just a few times. The J gene is TRBJ1-1, the V gene TRBV5-1; D remains unclear. From germline, CDR1 is SGHRS and CDR2 YFSETQ. The CDR3 extends over 14 amino acids. Trimming stripped 2 bases from V and 1 base from J, with 9 bases between. The CDR3 bases are TGCGCCAGCAGCTTTGGCTTTACGAACACTGAAGCTTTCTTT. This sequence encodes CASSFGFTNTEAFF. Together with reference TRBV5-1 and TRBJ1-1, the CDR3 gives the full variable domain: KAGVTQTPRYLIKTRGQQVTLSCSPISGHRSVSWYQQTPGQGLQFLFEYFSETQRNKGNFPGRFSGRQFSNSRSEMNVSTLELGDSALYLCASSFGFTNTEAFFGQGTRLTVV.

The chain recombines TRBV6-1 with TRBJ2-3; the match to TRBD2 covers 7 bases. The V and J ends lost 6 bases and 0 bases, in that order; junction bases with no gene match: 6. Per the germline V gene, CDR1 is MNHNS and CDR2 is SASEGT. CDR3 length: 15 residues. The CDR3 DNA follows: TGTGCCAGCAGACTAGGACTAGAAAGCACAGATACGCAGTATTTT. It translates to CASRLGLESTDTQYF.

The chain couples TRBV18 to TRBJ1-2; TRBD1 aligns across 7 bases. Germline CDR1 is KGHSH and CDR2 is LQKENI. The CDR3 runs to 15 residues. The junction had 8 bases not matched to a gene; V was cut back by 5 bases and J by 2 bases. This CDR3 is CASSNQGGANYGYTF. In nucleotides, the CDR3 is TGTGCCAGCTCAAATCAAGGGGGCGCAAACTATGGCTACACCTTC.

This chain uses TRBV6-5 with TRBJ2-1; TRBD2 might be the D (5 bases). V lost 0 bases and J 2 bases, leaving 11 bases between the germline ends. The CDR3 is 16 amino acids. Germline assignment: CDR1 MNHEY and CDR2 SVGAGI. CDR3 amino acids: CASSYSTGWTYNEQFF. The CDR3, as DNA: TGTGCCAGCAGTTACTCGACGGGGTGGACCTACAATGAGCAGTTCTTC.

J is TRBJ1-6 and V is TRBV6-5; perhaps TRBD1 as D (6 bases). V was clipped by 2 bases and J by 8 bases, with 7 bases between them. The CDR3 is made up of 13 amino acids. Germline values: CDR1 MNHEY, CDR2 SVGAGI. The CDR3 DNA is TGTGCCAGCAGTTACCCAGGGGATTCACCCCTCCACTTT. It translates to CASSYPGDSPLHF.

The CDR3 coding sequence is TGTGCCAGCAGGGCTACTAGCGGGACATCCTACGAGCAGTACTTC. It specifies CASRATSGTSYEQYF. The chain employs TRBV2 and TRBJ2-7; 10 bases agree with TRBD2. The CDR3 has 15 residues. The germline CDR1 and CDR2 sequences are SNHLY and FYNNEI. V dropped 6 bases and J dropped 1; count of bases not matched to a gene: 6.

The V call is TRBV19, the J call TRBJ1-1; a weak D match, TRBD1 (6 bases). Trimming cost V 4 bases and J 0 bases, with 9 bases left between them. Looked up from germline, CDR1 is LNHDA and CDR2 is SQIVND (reference sequence). This CDR3 spans 14 amino acids. DNA for the CDR3: TGTGCCAGTAGTAGCACAGGGTTGAACACTGAAGCTTTCTTT. Translation: CASSSTGLNTEAFF.

The chain is built from TRBV29-1 and TRBJ1-4; 11 nucleotides match TRBD1. V lost 7 bases and J lost 8; bases outside the gene matches: 6. The germline V gene has CDR1 SQVTM and CDR2 ANQGSEA. The CDR3 contains 13 residues. CDR3 residues: CSAGTGGREKLFF. The DNA of the CDR3 is TGCAGCGCCGGGACAGGGGGTAGAGAAAAACTGTTTTTT.